This entry lists 8 T cell receptor beta chains sequenced from one sample in a study of cytomegalovirus exposure and HLA in healthy donors. Researchers ran the PCR with 60 Vbeta and 13 Jbeta primers. Clones were sequenced by immunoSEQ multiplex PCR, and TCRdb holds only the in-frame ones, with some missing. The sample includes more than 90,000 clones, around 64% of them seen just once. Sequencing was performed on PBMCs. The receptors shown here come from a man aged 25-40 years in good health and CMV-seropositive.

The V call is TRBV7-3, the J call TRBJ2-1; a possible D gene is TRBD2 (6 bases). The CDR3 has 15 residues. The V gene lost 2 bases and the J gene lost 10 bases, with 18 bases spanning the gap. The germline V gene encodes CDR1 SGHTA and CDR2 FQGTGA. This CDR3 reads CASSLDAWGVTEQFF. CDR3 nucleotide sequence: TGTGCCAGCAGCTTAGATGCATGGGGGGTAACGGAGCAGTTCTTC. The whole variable domain, remainder taken from reference TRBV7-3 and TRBJ2-1, is GAGVSQTPSNKVTEKGKYVELRCDPISGHTALYWYRQSLGQGPEFLIYFQGTGAADDSGLPNDRFFAVRPEGSVSTLKIQRTERGDSAVYLCASSLDAWGVTEQFFGPGTRLTVL.

This clone was observed a few times. The chain employs TRBV5-6 and TRBJ2-7; TRBD1 is a possible D gene (6 bases). Deletions cut 1 base from V and 7 bases from J, with 18 bases between. The CDR3 totals 15 residues. Germline loops: CDR1 SGHDT, CDR2 YYEEEE. CDR3 in DNA: TGTGCCAGCAGCTTGTTACCAACAGGGTCGGGTGAGCAGTACGTC. As protein: CASSLLPTGSGEQYV.

This clone was picked up a small number of times. The chain combines TRBV9 with TRBJ2-2; TRBD1 might be the D (6 bases). There are 18 residues in the CDR3. Germline lookup yields CDR1 SGDLS and CDR2 YYNGEE. Trimming pared 3 bases from V and 2 bases from J, leaving 20 bases between. CDR3 in amino acids: CASSERGSRGPNTGELFF. CDR3 in DNA: TGTGCCAGCAGCGAGAGGGGGTCGAGAGGGCCAAACACCGGGGAGCTGTTTTTT. Full variable domain (remainder filled in from reference TRBV9 and TRBJ2-2): DSGVTQTPKHLITATGQRVTLRCSPRSGDLSVYWYQQSLDQGLQFLIQYYNGEERAKGNILERFSAQQFPDLHSELNLSSLELGDSALYFCASSERGSRGPNTGELFFGEGSRLTVL.

This sequence joins TRBV10-3 and TRBJ2-1, with D possibly being TRBD2 (6 bases). The CDR3 has 17 residues. The V gene lost 3 bases and the J gene lost 8 bases, with 23 bases spanning the gap. CDR1 ENHRY and CDR2 SYGVKD come from the germline V gene. CDR3 nucleotide sequence: TGTGCCATCAGTGACCCTTTAAGGGACTCCCGCGTCGATGAGCAGTTCTTC. This codes for CAISDPLRDSRVDEQFF.

This clone was recorded only once. V usage is TRBV7-2 and J usage is TRBJ2-7, with D possibly being TRBD2 (6 bases). The germline gives CDR1 SGHTA, CDR2 FQGNSA. With 2 bases removed from V and 0 bases from J, the gap between germline ends came to 11 bases. The CDR3 loop spans 15 amino acids. CDR3 region: CASSLLSGFSYEQYV. CDR3 DNA sequence: TGTGCCAGCAGCTTACTCAGCGGGTTCTCCTACGAGCAGTACGTC.

This clone appeared once. This chain uses TRBV11-3 with TRBJ2-5, with 11 nucleotides matching TRBD1. The V gene's germline CDR1 is SGHNT and CDR2 YENEEA. Trimming took 2 bases from V and 2 from J; bases not matched to a gene: 4. The CDR3 length is 16 residues. CDR3 loop: CASSLRTGGHQETQYF. As DNA, the CDR3 is TGTGCCAGCAGCTTACGGACAGGGGGCCATCAAGAGACCCAGTACTTC.

J is TRBJ1-4 and V is TRBV5-1; 9 positions match TRBD1. The CDR3 covers 16 residues. J gave up 6 bases and V 0 bases, and 6 bases lay outside the gene matches. Germline V gene sequence: CDR1 SGHRS, CDR2 YFSETQ. The CDR3 protein is CASSLDGTGRDEKLFF. CDR3 nucleotide sequence: TGCGCCAGCAGCTTGGATGGGACAGGGAGGGATGAAAAACTGTTTTTT.

This clone was seen only a few times. The V and J genes are TRBV6-1 and TRBJ1-2; TRBD1 aligns across 9 bases. Germline V gene data show CDR1 as MNHNS and CDR2 as SASEGT. This CDR3 is built from 16 residues. V lost 4 bases and J lost 4; bases outside the gene matches: 10. The CDR3 DNA reads as TGTGCCAGCAGTGGCCCCCGACAGGGGGTTGGCTATGGCTACACCTTC. Residues: CASSGPRQGVGYGYTF.